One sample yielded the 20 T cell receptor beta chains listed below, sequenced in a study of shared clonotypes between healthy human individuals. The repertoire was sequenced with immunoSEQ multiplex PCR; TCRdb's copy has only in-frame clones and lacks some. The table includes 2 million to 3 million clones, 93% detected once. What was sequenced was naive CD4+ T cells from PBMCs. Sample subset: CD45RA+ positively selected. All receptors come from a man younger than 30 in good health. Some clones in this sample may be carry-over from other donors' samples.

Here the CDR3 DNA reads TGTGCCAGCAGCTTAGGGGGAGTCGACACCGGGGAGCTGTTTTTT. This translates into CASSLGGVDTGELFF. The rearrangement uses TRBV11-3 and TRBJ2-2, with a weak D call TRBD2 (5 bases). V shed 1 base and J shed 3 bases, with 9 bases lying between them. The CDR3 runs to 15 residues. The germline gives CDR1 SGHNT, CDR2 YENEEA.

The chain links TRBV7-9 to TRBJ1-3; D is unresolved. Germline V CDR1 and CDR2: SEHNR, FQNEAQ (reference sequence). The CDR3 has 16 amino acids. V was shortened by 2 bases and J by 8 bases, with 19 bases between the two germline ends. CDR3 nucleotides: TGTGCCAGCAGCTTACGGGCTCGGCTGCCTCAAGACACCATATATTTT. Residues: CASSLRARLPQDTIYF.

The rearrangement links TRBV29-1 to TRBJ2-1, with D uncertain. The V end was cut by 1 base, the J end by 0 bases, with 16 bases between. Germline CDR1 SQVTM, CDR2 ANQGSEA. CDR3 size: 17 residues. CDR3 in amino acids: CSVEGGLSAHSYNEQFF. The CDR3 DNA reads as TGCAGCGTTGAAGGTGGCCTTTCAGCTCACTCCTACAATGAGCAGTTCTTC.

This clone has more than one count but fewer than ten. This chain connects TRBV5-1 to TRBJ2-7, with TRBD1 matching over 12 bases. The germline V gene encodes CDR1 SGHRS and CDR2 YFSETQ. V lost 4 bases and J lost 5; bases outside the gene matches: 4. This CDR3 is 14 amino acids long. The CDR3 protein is CASSVGTGGNEQYF. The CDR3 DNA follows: TGCGCCAGCAGCGTCGGGACAGGGGGCAACGAGCAGTACTTC. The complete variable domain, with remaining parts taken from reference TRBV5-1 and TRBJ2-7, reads KAGVTQTPRYLIKTRGQQVTLSCSPISGHRSVSWYQQTPGQGLQFLFEYFSETQRNKGNFPGRFSGRQFSNSRSEMNVSTLELGDSALYLCASSVGTGGNEQYFGPGTRLTVT.

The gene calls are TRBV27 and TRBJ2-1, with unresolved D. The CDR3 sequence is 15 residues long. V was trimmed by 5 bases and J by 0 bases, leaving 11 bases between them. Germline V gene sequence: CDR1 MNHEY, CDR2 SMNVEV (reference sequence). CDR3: CASSPRGASYNEQFF. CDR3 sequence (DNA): TGTGCCAGCAGTCCGCGCGGTGCCTCCTACAATGAGCAGTTCTTC.

CDR3 coding DNA: TGTGCCAGTGACAGAGGGAATCAGCCCCAGCATTTT. It encodes CASDRGNQPQHF. The chain employs TRBV19 and TRBJ1-5; D may be TRBD1 (5 bases). The CDR3 is 12 amino acids. V was pared by 8 bases and J by 4 bases, with 9 bases between. The germline CDR1 and CDR2 sequences are LNHDA and SQIVND (reference sequence).

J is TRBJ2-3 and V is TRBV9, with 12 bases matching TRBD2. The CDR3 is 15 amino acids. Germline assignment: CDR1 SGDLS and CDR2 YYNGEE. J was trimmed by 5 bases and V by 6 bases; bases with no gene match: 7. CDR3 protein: CASNRLAGGLDTQYF. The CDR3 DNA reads TGTGCCAGCAACCGCCTAGCGGGAGGGTTAGATACGCAGTATTTT.

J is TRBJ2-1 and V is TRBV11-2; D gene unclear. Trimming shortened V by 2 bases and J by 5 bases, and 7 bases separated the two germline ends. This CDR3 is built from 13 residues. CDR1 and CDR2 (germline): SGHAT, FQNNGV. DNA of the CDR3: TGTGCCAGCAGCTTAATTCCTAACAATGAGCAGTTCTTC. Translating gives CASSLIPNNEQFF.

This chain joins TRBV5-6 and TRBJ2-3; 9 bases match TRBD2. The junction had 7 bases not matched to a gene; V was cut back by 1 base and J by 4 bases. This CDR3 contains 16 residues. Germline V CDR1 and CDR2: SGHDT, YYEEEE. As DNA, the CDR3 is TGTGCCAGCAGCTTGTTGGTTAGCGGGAGCGCAGATACGCAGTATTTT. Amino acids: CASSLLVSGSADTQYF.

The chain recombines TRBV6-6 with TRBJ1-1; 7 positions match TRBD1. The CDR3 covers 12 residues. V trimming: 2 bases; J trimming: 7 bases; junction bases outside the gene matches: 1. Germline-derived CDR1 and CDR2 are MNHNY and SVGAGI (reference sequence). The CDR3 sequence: CASSYPGGEAFF. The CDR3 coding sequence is TGTGCCAGCAGTTACCCAGGGGGTGAAGCTTTCTTT.

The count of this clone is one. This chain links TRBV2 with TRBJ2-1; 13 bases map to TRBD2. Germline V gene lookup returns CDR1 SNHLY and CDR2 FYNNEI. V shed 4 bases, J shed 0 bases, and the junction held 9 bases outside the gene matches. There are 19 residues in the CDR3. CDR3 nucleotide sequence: TGTGCCAGCAGTGGTTTGGGACTAGCGGGGATAAGCTCCTACAATGAGCAGTTCTTC. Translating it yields CASSGLGLAGISSYNEQFF. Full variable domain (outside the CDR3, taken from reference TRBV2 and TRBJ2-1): EPEVTQTPSHQVTQMGQEVILRCVPISNHLYFYWYRQILGQKVEFLVSFYNNEISEKSEIFDDQFSVERPDGSNFTLKIRSTKLEDSAMYFCASSGLGLAGISSYNEQFFGPGTRLTVL.

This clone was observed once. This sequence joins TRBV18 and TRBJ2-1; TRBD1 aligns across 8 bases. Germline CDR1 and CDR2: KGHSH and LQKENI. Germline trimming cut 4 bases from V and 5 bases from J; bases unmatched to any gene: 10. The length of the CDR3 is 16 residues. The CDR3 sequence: CASSHLGQGYDNEQFF. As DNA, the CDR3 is TGTGCCAGCTCACACTTAGGACAGGGATACGACAATGAGCAGTTCTTC.

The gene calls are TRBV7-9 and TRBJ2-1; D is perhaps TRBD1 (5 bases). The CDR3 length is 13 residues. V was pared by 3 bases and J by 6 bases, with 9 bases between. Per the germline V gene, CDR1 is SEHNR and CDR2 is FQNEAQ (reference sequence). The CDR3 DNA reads TGTGCCAGCAGCTTCTACCAGGGCAATGAGCAGTTCTTC. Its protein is CASSFYQGNEQFF.

CDR3 DNA sequence: TGTGCCAGCAGCGTATACCCGGGGACGAACACCGGGGAGCTGTTTTTT. Protein product: CASSVYPGTNTGELFF. V gene TRBV9 combines with J gene TRBJ2-2; the D gene is possibly TRBD2 (5 bases). Per germline, CDR1 SGDLS and CDR2 YYNGEE. Trimming took off 1 base at V and 0 bases at J, with 10 bases between the two ends. This CDR3 spans 16 amino acids.

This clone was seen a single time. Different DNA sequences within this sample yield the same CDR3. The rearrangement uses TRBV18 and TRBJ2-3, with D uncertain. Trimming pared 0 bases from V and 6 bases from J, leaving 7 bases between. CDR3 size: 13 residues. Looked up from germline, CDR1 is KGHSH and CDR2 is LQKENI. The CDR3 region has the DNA TGTGCCAGCTCACCACCAGTACTCGATACGCAGTATTTT. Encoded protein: CASSPPVLDTQYF.

The CDR3 reads CAWSVNLGKNTEAFF. In nucleotides, the CDR3 is TGTGCCTGGAGTGTAAATTTGGGAAAAAACACTGAAGCTTTCTTT. This chain uses TRBV30 with TRBJ1-1; D gene ambiguous. The length of the CDR3 is 15 residues. Trimming took off 0 bases at V and 2 bases at J, with 13 bases between the two ends. CDR1 and CDR2 from the germline V gene are GTSNPN and SVGIG (reference sequence). Variable domain in full (rest from reference TRBV30 and TRBJ1-1): SQTIHQWPATLVQPVGSPLSLECTVEGTSNPNLYWYRQAAGRGLQLLFYSVGIGQISSEVPQNLSASRPQDRQFILSSKKLLLSDSGFYLCAWSVNLGKNTEAFFGQGTRLTVV.

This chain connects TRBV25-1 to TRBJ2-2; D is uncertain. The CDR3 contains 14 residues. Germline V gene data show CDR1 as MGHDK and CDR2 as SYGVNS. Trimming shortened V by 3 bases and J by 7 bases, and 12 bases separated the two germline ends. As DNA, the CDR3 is TGTGCCAGCAGTGATCGCCAGGTGGACGGGGAGCTGTTTTTT. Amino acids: CASSDRQVDGELFF.

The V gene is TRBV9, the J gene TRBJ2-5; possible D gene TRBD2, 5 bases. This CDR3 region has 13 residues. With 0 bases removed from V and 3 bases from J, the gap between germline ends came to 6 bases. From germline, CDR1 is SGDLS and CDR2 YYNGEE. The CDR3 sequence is CASSVGAEETQYF. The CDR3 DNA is TGTGCCAGCAGCGTAGGAGCGGAAGAGACCCAGTACTTC.

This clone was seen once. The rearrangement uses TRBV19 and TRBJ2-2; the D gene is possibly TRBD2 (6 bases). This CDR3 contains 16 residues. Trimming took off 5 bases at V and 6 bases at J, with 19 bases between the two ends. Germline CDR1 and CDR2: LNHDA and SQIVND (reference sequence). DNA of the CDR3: TGTGCCAGTAGTGCCAGGCCTGGGACTTCTCCCGGGGAGCTGTTTTTT. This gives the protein CASSARPGTSPGELFF.

CDR3 sequence (DNA): TGCGCCAGCAGCTTGGGTAGCGAGGAGCAGTACTTC. Translated, it gives CASSLGSEEQYF. The chain is built from TRBV5-1 and TRBJ2-7; D might be TRBD2 (5 bases). CDR1 is SGHRS, CDR2 YFSETQ, per germline. V lost 0 bases, J lost 7 bases, and 8 bases lay in between. The CDR3 consists of 12 residues.